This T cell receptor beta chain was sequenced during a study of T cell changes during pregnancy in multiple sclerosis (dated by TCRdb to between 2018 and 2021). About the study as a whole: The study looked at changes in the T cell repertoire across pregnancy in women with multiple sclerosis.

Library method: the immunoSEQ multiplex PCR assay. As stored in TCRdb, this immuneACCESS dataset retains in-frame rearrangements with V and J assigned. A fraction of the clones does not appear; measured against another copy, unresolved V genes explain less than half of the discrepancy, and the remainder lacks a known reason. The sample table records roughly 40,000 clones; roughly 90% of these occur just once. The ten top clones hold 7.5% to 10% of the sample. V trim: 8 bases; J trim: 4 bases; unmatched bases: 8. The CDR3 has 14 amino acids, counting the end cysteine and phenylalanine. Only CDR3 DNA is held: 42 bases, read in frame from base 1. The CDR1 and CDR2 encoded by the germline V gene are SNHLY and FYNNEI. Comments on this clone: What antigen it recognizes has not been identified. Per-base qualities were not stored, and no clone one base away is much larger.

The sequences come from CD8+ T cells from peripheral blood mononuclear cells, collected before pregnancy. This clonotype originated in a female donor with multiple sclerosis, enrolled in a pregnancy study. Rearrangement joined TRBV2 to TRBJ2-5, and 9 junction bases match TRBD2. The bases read TGTGCCAGCCGCGGGAGGGCCAGGGGAGAGACCCAGTACTTC. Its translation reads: CASRGRARGETQYF.